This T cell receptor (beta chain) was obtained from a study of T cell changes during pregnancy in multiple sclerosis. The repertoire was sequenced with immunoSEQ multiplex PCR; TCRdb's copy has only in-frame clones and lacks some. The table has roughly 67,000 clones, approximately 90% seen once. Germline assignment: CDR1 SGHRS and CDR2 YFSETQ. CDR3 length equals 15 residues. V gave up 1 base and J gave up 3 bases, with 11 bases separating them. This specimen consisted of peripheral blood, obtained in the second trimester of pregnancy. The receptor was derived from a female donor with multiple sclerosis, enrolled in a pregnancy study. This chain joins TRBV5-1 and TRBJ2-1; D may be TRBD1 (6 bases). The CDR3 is CASSLPPGHYNEQFF. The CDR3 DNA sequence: TGCGCCAGCAGCTTGCCTCCGGGACACTACAATGAGCAGTTCTTC.